A single sample gave rise to the 27 T cell receptor beta chains below, sequenced in a study of T-cell memory formation after mild COVID-19. TCRdb re-called the 5' RACE reads through MiXCR, storing one row per CDR3 protein. This sample has about 310,000 distinct CDR3 sequences, with approximately 19% found just once. The sequencing input was PBMCs or a T cell subset sorted from them (not recorded which). These receptors all come from a man in his late teens or twenties who had mild COVID-19 (a few samples of this study predate the infection). Cell type and time point are not known.

This clonotype was observed a handful of times. The rearrangement uses TRBV27 and TRBJ1-1, with TRBD1 matching 8 bases. Germline values: CDR1 MNHEY, CDR2 SMNVEV (reference sequence). The CDR3 has 16 residues. V gave up 2 bases and J gave up 1 base; unmatched junction bases: 6. The chain's CDR3 is CASSLIGQGWNTEAFF. CDR3 coding DNA: TGTGCCAGCAGTTTAATCGGACAGGGTTGGAACACTGAAGCTTTCTTT.

This clonotype was seen a few times. The V and J genes are TRBV14 and TRBJ2-1; unclear D gene. V was trimmed by 5 bases and J by 4 bases, leaving 18 bases between them. The CDR3 spans 16 residues. Per germline, CDR1 SGHDN and CDR2 FVKESK. CDR3 residues: CASSYKAAEPYNEQFF. DNA of the CDR3: TGTGCCAGCAGCTACAAGGCAGCCGAACCTTACAATGAGCAGTTCTTC.

The J gene is TRBJ2-1, the V gene TRBV7-2; the match to TRBD2 covers 10 bases. Germline V gene sequence: CDR1 SGHTA, CDR2 FQGNSA. This CDR3 region has 15 residues. Trimming at V came to 5 bases and at J to 6 bases, leaving 7 bases not matched to a gene. The CDR3 sequence is CASSRAGGQFNEQFF. DNA of the CDR3: TGTGCCAGCAGCAGAGCGGGGGGGCAGTTCAATGAGCAGTTCTTC.

This clonotype occurred a few times. This chain connects TRBV3-1 to TRBJ1-2; D might be TRBD1 (6 bases). Trimming took off 8 bases at V and 3 bases at J, with 19 bases between the two ends. This CDR3 contains 15 residues. CDR1 is LGHDT, CDR2 YNNKEL, per germline (reference sequence). The CDR3 here is CASGPRDMGDYGYTF. The DNA for the CDR3 is TGTGCCAGCGGACCCCGGGACATGGGAGACTATGGCTACACCTTC.

This clonotype was recorded at least ten times. J is TRBJ2-3 and V is TRBV6-1; D assignment may be TRBD1 or TRBD2 (6 bases each). Germline V gene lookup returns CDR1 MNHNS and CDR2 SASEGT. CDR3 length equals 13 residues. Trimming removed 8 bases at V and 4 bases at J, with 13 bases between. CDR3 bases: TGTGCCAGCGGGGGGCTAGGCGCAGATACGCAGTATTTT. Amino acid sequence: CASGGLGADTQYF.

This chain joins TRBV12-3 or TRBV12-4 and TRBJ1-1, with a possible D match to TRBD1 (5 bases). There are 19 residues in the CDR3. V was trimmed by 6 bases and J by 0 bases, leaving 26 bases between them. The CDR3 here is CASRLSRAWLTGLNTEAFF. The CDR3 nucleotides read TGTGCCAGCAGATTAAGTCGAGCGTGGCTCACAGGCTTGAACACTGAAGCTTTCTTT.

The genes are TRBV28 and TRBJ1-5; D is uncertain. This CDR3 has 13 amino acids. Germline-derived CDR1 and CDR2 are MDHEN and SYDVKM. V was cut by 3 bases and J by 3 bases, with 6 bases left in between. The CDR3 loop is CASSLRYNQPQHF. DNA of the CDR3: TGTGCCAGCAGTTTGAGGTACAATCAGCCCCAGCATTTT. The whole variable domain, remainder taken from reference TRBV28 and TRBJ1-5, is DVKVTQSSRYLVKRTGEKVFLECVQDMDHENMFWYRQDPGLGLRLIYFSYDVKMKEKGDIPEGYSVSREKKERFSLILESASTNQTSMYLCASSLRYNQPQHFGDGTRLSIL.

This clonotype was counted a few times. This chain uses TRBV7-2 with TRBJ1-6; D unclear. Deletions cut 3 bases from V and 6 bases from J, with 3 bases between. The CDR3 loop spans 12 amino acids. CDR1 is SGHTA, CDR2 FQGNSA, per germline. In nucleotides, the CDR3 is TGTGCCAGCAGCTTCAGTAATTCACCCCTCCACTTT. Translation gives CASSFSNSPLHF.

This clonotype was found a few times. The DNA of the CDR3 is TGTGCCAGCAGCCACCCGTCAGCTTTTTACAATGAGCAGTTCTTC. It encodes CASSHPSAFYNEQFF. This chain joins TRBV7-9 and TRBJ2-1; D unresolved. V lost 5 bases and J lost 4, with 15 bases in between. The germline V gene encodes CDR1 SEHNR and CDR2 FQNEAQ (reference sequence). The CDR3 covers 15 residues.

This clonotype has a handful of counts. The chain carries TRBV7-3 and TRBJ2-7, with 8 bases lining up with TRBD1. The CDR3 covers 12 residues. V lost 9 bases, J lost 5 bases, and 6 bases stayed unmatched. The germline gives CDR1 SGHTA, CDR2 FQGTGA. The CDR3 DNA sequence: TGTGCCAGGAGGACAGGGAGCCACGAGCAGTACTTC. Translating gives CARRTGSHEQYF.

The V and J genes are TRBV20-1 and TRBJ2-3; D unresolved. Trimming shortened V by 6 bases and J by 0 bases, and 13 bases separated the two germline ends. Germline V gene sequence: CDR1 DFQATT, CDR2 SNEGSKA (reference sequence). The CDR3 extends over 14 amino acids. CDR3 in DNA: TGCAGTGCCAATCGTAGAGCTAGCACAGATACGCAGTATTTT. Its protein is CSANRRASTDTQYF.

This clonotype turned up a few times. The chain recombines TRBV3-1 with TRBJ2-3; maybe TRBD1 (5 bases). The CDR3 consists of 14 residues. CDR1 and CDR2 from the germline V gene are LGHDT and YNNKEL (reference sequence). Trimming stripped 3 bases from V and 8 bases from J, with 15 bases between. The CDR3, as DNA: TGTGCCAGCAGCCAGACGTACATCCAGGGTACGCAGTATTTT. Translation: CASSQTYIQGTQYF.

In its sample, this clonotype was seen a few times. V gene TRBV7-2 combines with J gene TRBJ2-5, with TRBD1 identical over 7 bases. The V gene's germline CDR1 is SGHTA and CDR2 FQGNSA. The CDR3 has 14 amino acids. The J segment lost 5 bases and the V segment lost 2 bases, leaving 5 bases of the junction unmatched. In DNA, the CDR3 is TGTGCCAGCAGCTTACAGACAGGGATGGAGACCCAGTACTTC. It is translated as CASSLQTGMETQYF.

This clonotype came up many times. The chain recombines TRBV12-3 or TRBV12-4 with TRBJ1-1; D is undetermined. CDR3 length: 12 residues. Trimming left V 5 bases short and J 7 bases short, with 11 bases between. The CDR3 DNA follows: TGTGCCAGCAGTCTGGACGGCCTTGAAGCTTTCTTT. Translating it yields CASSLDGLEAFF.

This rearrangement joins TRBV4-1 to TRBJ2-2; 8 nucleotides match TRBD2. CDR1 and CDR2 from the germline V gene are MGHRA and YSYEKL. This CDR3 has 16 amino acids. V was clipped by 2 bases and J by 8 bases; unmatched bases: 10. The CDR3 DNA follows: TGCGCCAGCAGCCAAATTAGCGGGGCCGCTCAGGGGGAGCTGTTTTTT. Protein: CASSQISGAAQGELFF.

This clonotype has more than one count but fewer than ten. This chain connects TRBV11-2 to TRBJ1-1, with a weak D call TRBD1 (5 bases). Trimming shortened V by 5 bases and J by 0 bases, and 16 bases separated the two germline ends. CDR3 length equals 16 residues. Germline V gene sequence: CDR1 SGHAT, CDR2 FQNNGV. CDR3 amino acids: CASSPRSDKMNTEAFF. CDR3 bases: TGTGCCAGCAGCCCTAGATCGGACAAGATGAACACTGAAGCTTTCTTT.

This clonotype was detected many times. The chain links TRBV7-3 to TRBJ2-3; 13 positions agree with TRBD2. Per the germline V gene, CDR1 is SGHTA and CDR2 is FQGTGA. There are 15 residues in the CDR3. Trimming at V came to 5 bases and at J to 4 bases, leaving 3 bases not matched to a gene. The DNA of the CDR3 is TGTGCCAGCAGCCCAGGACTAGCGGGGGCAGATACGCAGTATTTT. Translated: CASSPGLAGADTQYF. Drawing the rest from reference TRBV7-3 and TRBJ2-3, the complete variable domain is GAGVSQTPSNKVTEKGKYVELRCDPISGHTALYWYRQSLGQGPEFLIYFQGTGAADDSGLPNDRFFAVRPEGSVSTLKIQRTERGDSAVYLCASSPGLAGADTQYFGPGTRLTVL.

The rearrangement joins TRBV11-3 to TRBJ2-2; D is perhaps TRBD2 (7 bases). CDR1 is SGHNT, CDR2 YENEEA, per germline. The ends were cut back, 4 bases at V and 1 base at J, with 10 bases in the middle. The CDR3 sequence is 15 residues long. The CDR3 region is CASSSGGRNTGELFF. The DNA of the CDR3 is TGTGCCAGCAGCTCGGGGGGCAGGAACACCGGGGAGCTGTTTTTT.

J is TRBJ2-7 and V is TRBV28, with 7 bases that match TRBD1. Per germline, CDR1 MDHEN and CDR2 SYDVKM. V trimming: 6 bases; J trimming: 9 bases; junction bases outside the gene matches: 23. This CDR3 spans 17 amino acids. The CDR3: CASSTPGQPGSSGPQYV. The CDR3 DNA reads TGTGCCAGCAGCACACCGGGACAGCCGGGTAGCAGTGGGCCGCAGTACGTC.

This rearrangement joins TRBV12-3 or TRBV12-4 to TRBJ1-2, with a possible D match to TRBD1 (5 bases). V lost 6 bases, J lost 4 bases, and 12 bases lay in between. The CDR3 covers 13 residues. CDR3 nucleotides: TGTGCCAGCAGCCCAGGGTCAAGCTATGGCTACACCTTC. Translating gives CASSPGSSYGYTF.

The table lists this clonotype with a few counts. The chain carries TRBV20-1 and TRBJ1-4, with TRBD1 identical over 8 bases. Germline-derived CDR1 and CDR2 are DFQATT and SNEGSKA (reference sequence). The CDR3 is made up of 15 amino acids. Germline trimming cut 1 base from V and 6 bases from J; bases unmatched to any gene: 7. In nucleotides, the CDR3 is TGCAGTGCTAGAGCCCCACAGGGGGGTTATGAAAAACTGTTTTTT. This codes for CSARAPQGGYEKLFF.

This clonotype was counted a few times. The CDR3 spells CASSLFAGVGQPQHF. CDR3 nucleotide sequence: TGTGCCAGCAGTTTGTTTGCGGGGGTTGGTCAGCCCCAGCATTTT. The V gene is TRBV12-3 or TRBV12-4, the J gene TRBJ1-5; possible D gene TRBD1, 5 bases. The CDR3 sequence is 15 residues long. V was pared by 3 bases and J by 6 bases, with 15 bases between.

This clonotype was found many times. V usage is TRBV7-6 and J usage is TRBJ2-3; no definite D call. Germline V gene data show CDR1 as SGHVS and CDR2 as FNYEAQ. The CDR3 consists of 12 residues. Trimming took off 3 bases at V and 0 bases at J, with 1 base between the two ends. This chain's CDR3 is CASSFSTDTQYF. For the CDR3, the DNA is TGTGCCAGCAGCTTTAGCACAGATACGCAGTATTTT. Combining the CDR3 with reference TRBV7-6 and TRBJ2-3 gives the whole variable domain GAGVSQSPRYKVTKRGQDVALRCDPISGHVSLYWYRQALGQGPEFLTYFNYEAQQDKSGLPNDRFSAERPEGSISTLTIQRTEQRDSAMYRCASSFSTDTQYFGPGTRLTVL.

The genes are TRBV18 and TRBJ1-6; D perhaps matches TRBD1 (6 bases). Trimming took off 2 bases at V and 10 bases at J, with 12 bases between the two ends. Germline assignment: CDR1 KGHSH and CDR2 LQKENI. The CDR3 is 14 amino acids. Written as DNA, the CDR3 is TGTGCCAGCTCACCAACAGAGGGGGGCTCACCCCTCCACTTT. This translates into CASSPTEGGSPLHF. The full variable domain, its missing parts supplied by reference TRBV18 and TRBJ1-6, is NAGVMQNPRHLVRRRGQEARLRCSPMKGHSHVYWYRQLPEEGLKFMVYLQKENIIDESGMPKERFSAEFPKEGPSILRIQQVVRGDSAAYFCASSPTEGGSPLHFGNGTRLTVT.

This clonotype was counted a few times. The chain carries TRBV7-2 and TRBJ2-3; 10 bases line up with TRBD2. After removal of 3 bases from V and 5 bases from J, the junction contained 8 bases not matched to a gene. This CDR3 contains 16 residues. Per the germline V gene, CDR1 is SGHTA and CDR2 is FQGNSA. CDR3 nucleotide sequence: TGTGCCAGCAGCTTGATACCGGGACTAGCGATAGATACGCAGTATTTT. As protein: CASSLIPGLAIDTQYF.

This rearrangement joins TRBV4-3 to TRBJ1-2, with D uncertain. The V and J ends lost 0 bases and 8 bases respectively, with 10 bases between them. This CDR3 comprises 13 residues. The germline gives CDR1 LGHNA, CDR2 YSLEER. CDR3 amino acids: CASSQDRTHGYTF. In DNA form, the CDR3 reads TGCGCCAGCAGCCAAGATCGGACTCACGGCTACACCTTC.

The J gene is TRBJ2-3, the V gene TRBV24-1; D unclear. V gave up 4 bases and J gave up 1 base, with 8 bases separating them. The CDR3 consists of 14 residues. Germline lookup yields CDR1 KGHDR and CDR2 SFDVKD. CDR3: CATSDRSRTDTQYF. The CDR3 bases are TGTGCCACCAGTGACCGTTCTCGCACAGATACGCAGTATTTT.